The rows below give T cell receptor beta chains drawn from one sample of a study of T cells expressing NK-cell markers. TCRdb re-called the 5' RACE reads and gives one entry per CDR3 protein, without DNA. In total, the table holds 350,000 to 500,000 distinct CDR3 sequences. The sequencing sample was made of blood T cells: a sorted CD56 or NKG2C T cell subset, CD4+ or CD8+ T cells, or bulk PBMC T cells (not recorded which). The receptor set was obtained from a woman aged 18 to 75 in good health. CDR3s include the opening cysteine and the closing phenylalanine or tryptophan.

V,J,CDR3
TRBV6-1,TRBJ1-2,CASSELRSTNYGYTF
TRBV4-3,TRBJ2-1,CASSPAVRGIYNEQFF
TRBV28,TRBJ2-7,CASSLFSVKGDYEQYF
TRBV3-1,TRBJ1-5,CASSQNLRNQPQHF
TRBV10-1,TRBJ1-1,CASSADRGTEAFF
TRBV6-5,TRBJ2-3,CASSNPGLANTDTQYF
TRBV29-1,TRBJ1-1,CSVVLGTMAFF
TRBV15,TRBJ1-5,CATRGGSYSNQPQHF
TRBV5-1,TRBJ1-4,CASSTSPPTNEKLFF
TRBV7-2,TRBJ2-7,CASSQSSASYEQYF
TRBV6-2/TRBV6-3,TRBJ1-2,CAGRTGHYGYTF
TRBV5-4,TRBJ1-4,CASSLDSATNEKLFF
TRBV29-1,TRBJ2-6,CSVVGGANVLTF
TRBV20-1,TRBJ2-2,CSARGSQEINTGELFF
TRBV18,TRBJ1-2,CASSPLSNYGYTF
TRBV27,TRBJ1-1,CASSLRRVTEAFF
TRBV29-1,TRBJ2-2,CSVEVAGVNTGELFF
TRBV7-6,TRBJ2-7,CASSRRLGEVGEQYF
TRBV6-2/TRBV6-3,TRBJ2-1,CASSPGLPKRYYNEQFF
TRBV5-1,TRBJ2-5,CASSPKAGQQETQYF
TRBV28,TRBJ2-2,CASSPSGPTNTGELFF
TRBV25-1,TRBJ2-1,CASQTVNEQFF
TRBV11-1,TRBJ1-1,CASSWTANTEAFF
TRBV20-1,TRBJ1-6,CSAREDRATSPLHF
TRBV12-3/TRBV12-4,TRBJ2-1,CASTLNSGKHNEQFF
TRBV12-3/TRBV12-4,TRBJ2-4,CASTEGTGGNIQYF
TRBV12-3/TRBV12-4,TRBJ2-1,CASSLSQAPYQGNEQFF
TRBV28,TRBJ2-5,CASSLLGGQETQYF
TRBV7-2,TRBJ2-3,CASSVGLGLTDTQYF
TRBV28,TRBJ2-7,CASSPTTNYEQYF
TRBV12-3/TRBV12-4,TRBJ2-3,CASSLTPASTDTQYF
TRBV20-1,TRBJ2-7,CSAIRLAGGPGYEQYF
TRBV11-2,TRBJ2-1,CASSLGNRVVHNEQFF
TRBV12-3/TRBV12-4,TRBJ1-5,CASSLAREGGPQHF
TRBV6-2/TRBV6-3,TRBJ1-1,CASSARGLGTEAFF
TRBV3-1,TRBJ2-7,CASSQEGTSGSRGYEQYF
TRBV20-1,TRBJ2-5,CSARGAGSSYSAGKTQYF
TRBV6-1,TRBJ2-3,CASTSGTVRPDTQYF
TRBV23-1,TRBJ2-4,CASSQSVGTQKILAKNIQYF
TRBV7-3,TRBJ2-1,CASSLWGTSYNEQFF
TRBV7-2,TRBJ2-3,CASSLFLPRDTQYF
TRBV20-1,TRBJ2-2,CSGQRNTGELFF
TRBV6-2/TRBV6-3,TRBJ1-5,CASSPTVSQPQHF
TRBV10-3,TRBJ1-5,CAISASARGQPQHF
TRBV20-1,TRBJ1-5,CSAHPGGGVGQPQHF
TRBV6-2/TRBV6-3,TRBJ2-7,CASTSSGPAYEQYF
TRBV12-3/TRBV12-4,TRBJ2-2,CASRRTHPGELFF
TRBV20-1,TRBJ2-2,CSARDYVSGTGELFF
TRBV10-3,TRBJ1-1,CAISEWADEAFF
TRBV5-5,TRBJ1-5,CASSLLPPGTSNQPQHF
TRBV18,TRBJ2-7,CASSATYEQYF
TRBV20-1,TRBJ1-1,CSARRQYTEAFF
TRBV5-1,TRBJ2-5,CASSLTSGAQETQYF
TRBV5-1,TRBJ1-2,CASSPGRTSGGYTF
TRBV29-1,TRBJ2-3,CSVGRLAGGTDTQYF
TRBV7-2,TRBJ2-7,CASSLGTSRTYEQYF